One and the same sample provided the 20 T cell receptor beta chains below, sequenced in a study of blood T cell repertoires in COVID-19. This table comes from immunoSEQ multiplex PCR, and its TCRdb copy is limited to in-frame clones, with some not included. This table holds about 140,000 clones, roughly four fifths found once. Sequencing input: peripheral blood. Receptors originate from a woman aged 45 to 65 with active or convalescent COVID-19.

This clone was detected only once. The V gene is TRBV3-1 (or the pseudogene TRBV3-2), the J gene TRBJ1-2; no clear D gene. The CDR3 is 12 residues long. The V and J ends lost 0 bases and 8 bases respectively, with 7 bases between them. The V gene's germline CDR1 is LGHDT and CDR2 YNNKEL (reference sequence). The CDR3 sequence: CASSQDFGGYTF. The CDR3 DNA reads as TGTGCCAGCAGCCAAGATTTCGGGGGCTACACCTTC.

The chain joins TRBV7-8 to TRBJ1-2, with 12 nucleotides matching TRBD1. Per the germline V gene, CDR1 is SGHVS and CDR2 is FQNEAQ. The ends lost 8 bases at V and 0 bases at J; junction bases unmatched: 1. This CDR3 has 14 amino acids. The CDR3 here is CASRDRGPNYGYTF. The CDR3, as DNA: TGTGCCAGCCGGGACAGGGGGCCTAACTATGGCTACACCTTC.

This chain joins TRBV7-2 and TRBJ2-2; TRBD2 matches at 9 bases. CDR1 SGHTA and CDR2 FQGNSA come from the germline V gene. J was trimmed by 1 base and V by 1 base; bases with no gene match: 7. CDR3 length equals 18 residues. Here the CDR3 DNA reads TGTGCCAGCAGCTTAGATCCTAGCGGGATAGGGAACACCGGGGAGCTGTTTTTT. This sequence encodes CASSLDPSGIGNTGELFF. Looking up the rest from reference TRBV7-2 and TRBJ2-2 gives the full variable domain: GAGVSQSPSNKVTEKGKDVELRCDPISGHTALYWYRQSLGQGLEFLIYFQGNSAPDKSGLPSDRFSAERTGGSVSTLTIQRTQQEDSAVYLCASSLDPSGIGNTGELFFGEGSRLTVL.

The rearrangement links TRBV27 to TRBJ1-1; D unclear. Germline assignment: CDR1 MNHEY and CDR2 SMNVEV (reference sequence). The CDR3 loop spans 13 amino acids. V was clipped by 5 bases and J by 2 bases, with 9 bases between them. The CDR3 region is CASSTRVNTEAFF. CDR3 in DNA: TGTGCCAGCAGTACTAGGGTTAACACTGAAGCTTTCTTT.

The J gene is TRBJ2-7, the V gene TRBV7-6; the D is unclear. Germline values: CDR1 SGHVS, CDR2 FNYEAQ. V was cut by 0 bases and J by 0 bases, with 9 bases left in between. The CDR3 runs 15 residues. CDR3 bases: TGTGCCAGCAGCTTAGCGAGCGTCAGCTCCTACGAGCAGTACTTC. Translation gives CASSLASVSSYEQYF.

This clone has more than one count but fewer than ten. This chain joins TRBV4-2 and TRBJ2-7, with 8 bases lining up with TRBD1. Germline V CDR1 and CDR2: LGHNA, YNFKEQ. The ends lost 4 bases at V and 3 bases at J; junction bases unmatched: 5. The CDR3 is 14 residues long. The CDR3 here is CASSPGQEIYEQYF. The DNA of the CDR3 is TGTGCCAGCAGCCCGGGACAGGAGATCTACGAGCAGTACTTC.

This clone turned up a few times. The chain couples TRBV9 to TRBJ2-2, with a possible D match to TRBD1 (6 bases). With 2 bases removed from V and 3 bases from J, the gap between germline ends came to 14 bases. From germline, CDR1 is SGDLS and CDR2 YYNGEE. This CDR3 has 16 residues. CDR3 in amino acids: CASSVRDIQDTGELFF. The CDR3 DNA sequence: TGTGCCAGCAGCGTCCGGGACATTCAAGACACCGGGGAGCTGTTTTTT.

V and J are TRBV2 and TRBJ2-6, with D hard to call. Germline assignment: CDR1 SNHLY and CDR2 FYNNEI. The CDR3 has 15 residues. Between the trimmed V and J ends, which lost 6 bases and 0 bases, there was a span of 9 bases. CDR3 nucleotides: TGTGCCAGCAGCAGGTCCGACTCTGGGGCCAACGTCCTGACTTTC. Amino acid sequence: CASSRSDSGANVLTF.

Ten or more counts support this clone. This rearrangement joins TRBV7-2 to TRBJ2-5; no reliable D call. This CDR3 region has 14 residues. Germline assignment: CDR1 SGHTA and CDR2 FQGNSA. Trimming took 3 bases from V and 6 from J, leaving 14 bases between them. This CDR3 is CASSFGTPQKTQYF. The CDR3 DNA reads TGTGCCAGCAGCTTTGGCACCCCCCAGAAGACCCAGTACTTC.

The CDR3 loop is CASSLDNRAGQPQHF. The DNA for the CDR3 is TGTGCCAGCAGCTTAGACAACAGGGCGGGTCAGCCCCAGCATTTT. The J gene is TRBJ1-5, the V gene TRBV7-2; TRBD1 is a possible D gene (6 bases). V lost 1 base and J lost 6, with 13 bases in between. Germline-derived CDR1 and CDR2 are SGHTA and FQGNSA. This CDR3 region has 15 residues. Combining the CDR3 with reference TRBV7-2 and TRBJ1-5 gives the whole variable domain GAGVSQSPSNKVTEKGKDVELRCDPISGHTALYWYRQSLGQGLEFLIYFQGNSAPDKSGLPSDRFSAERTGGSVSTLTIQRTQQEDSAVYLCASSLDNRAGQPQHFGDGTRLSIL.

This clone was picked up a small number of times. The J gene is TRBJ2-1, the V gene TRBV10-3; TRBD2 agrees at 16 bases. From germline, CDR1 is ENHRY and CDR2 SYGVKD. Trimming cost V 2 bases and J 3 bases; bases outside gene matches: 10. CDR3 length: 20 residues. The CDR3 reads CAISEPTGTSGRAGYNEQFF. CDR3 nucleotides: TGTGCCATCAGTGAGCCTACCGGGACTAGCGGGAGGGCCGGCTACAATGAGCAGTTCTTC.

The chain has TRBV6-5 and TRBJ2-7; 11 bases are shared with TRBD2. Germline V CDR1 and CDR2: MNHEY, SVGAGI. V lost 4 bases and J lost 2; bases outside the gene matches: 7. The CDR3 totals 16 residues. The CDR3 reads CASSSIAGGPPYEQYF. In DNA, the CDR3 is TGTGCCAGCAGTTCGATAGCGGGGGGGCCGCCCTACGAGCAGTACTTC.

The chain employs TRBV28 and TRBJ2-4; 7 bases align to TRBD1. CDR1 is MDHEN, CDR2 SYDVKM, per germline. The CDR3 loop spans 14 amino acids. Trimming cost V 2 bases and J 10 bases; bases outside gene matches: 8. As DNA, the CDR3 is TGTGCCAGCAGTTTAGGCGGGCAGGGGGTTATTCAGTACTTC. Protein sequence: CASSLGGQGVIQYF.

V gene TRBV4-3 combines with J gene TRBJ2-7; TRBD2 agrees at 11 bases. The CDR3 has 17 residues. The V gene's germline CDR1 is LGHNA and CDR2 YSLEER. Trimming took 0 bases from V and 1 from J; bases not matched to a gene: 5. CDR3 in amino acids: CASSQDVPSGRSYEQYF. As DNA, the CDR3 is TGCGCCAGCAGCCAAGATGTTCCTAGCGGGAGGTCCTACGAGCAGTACTTC.

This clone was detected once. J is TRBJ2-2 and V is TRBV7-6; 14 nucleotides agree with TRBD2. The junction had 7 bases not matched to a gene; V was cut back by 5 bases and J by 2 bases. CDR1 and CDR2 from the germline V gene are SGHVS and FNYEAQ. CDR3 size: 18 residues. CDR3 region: CASSRRTSGGINTGELFF. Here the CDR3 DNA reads TGTGCCAGCAGCCGAAGGACTAGCGGGGGGATCAACACCGGGGAGCTGTTTTTT.

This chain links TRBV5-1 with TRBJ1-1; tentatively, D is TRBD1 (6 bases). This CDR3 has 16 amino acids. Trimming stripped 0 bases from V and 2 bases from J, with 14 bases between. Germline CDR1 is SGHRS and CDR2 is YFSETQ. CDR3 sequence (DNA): TGCGCCAGCAGCTTGGTGGCAGGGGCTCCTAACACTGAAGCTTTCTTT. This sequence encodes CASSLVAGAPNTEAFF.

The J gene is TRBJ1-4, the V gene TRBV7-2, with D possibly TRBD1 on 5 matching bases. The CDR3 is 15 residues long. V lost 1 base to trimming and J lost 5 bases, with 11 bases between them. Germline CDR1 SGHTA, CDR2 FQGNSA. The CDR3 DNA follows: TGTGCCAGCAGCTTAGTTAGACAGAGGAATGAAAAACTGTTTTTT. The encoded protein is CASSLVRQRNEKLFF.

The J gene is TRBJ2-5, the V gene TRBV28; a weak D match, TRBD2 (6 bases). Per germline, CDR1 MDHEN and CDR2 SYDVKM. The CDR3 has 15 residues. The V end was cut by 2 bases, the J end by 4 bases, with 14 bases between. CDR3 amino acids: CASSLGGYEGETQYF. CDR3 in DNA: TGTGCCAGCAGTTTAGGGGGGTATGAGGGAGAGACCCAGTACTTC.

CDR3 bases: TGTGCCAGCATTGACAGGGAAGCCTTCGGAAACACCATATATTTT. Protein sequence: CASIDREAFGNTIYF. The V and J genes are TRBV5-8 and TRBJ1-3; the match to TRBD1 covers 7 bases. The CDR3 extends over 15 amino acids. Germline CDR1 SGHTS, CDR2 YDEGEE. J was trimmed by 4 bases and V by 6 bases; bases with no gene match: 10.

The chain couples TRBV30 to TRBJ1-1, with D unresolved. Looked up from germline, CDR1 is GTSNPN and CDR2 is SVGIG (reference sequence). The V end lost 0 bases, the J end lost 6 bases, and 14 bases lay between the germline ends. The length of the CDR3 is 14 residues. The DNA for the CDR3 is TGTGCCTGGAGTGTACCCCCAGAAAAGTCTGAAGCTTTCTTT. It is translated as CAWSVPPEKSEAFF.